Listed here are 22 T cell receptor beta chains from one sample, sequenced in a study of cytomegalovirus exposure and HLA in healthy donors. The PCR made use of 60 Vbeta and 13 Jbeta primers. Clones were sequenced by immunoSEQ multiplex PCR, and TCRdb holds only the in-frame ones, with some missing. The sample shows some 120,000 clones, about 78% of them seen only once. Sequencing was performed on PBMCs. These receptors all stem from a man aged 45-60 years in good health and CMV-seronegative.

The chain joins TRBV19 to TRBJ2-3; TRBD2 is a possible D gene (6 bases). The V end was cut by 7 bases, the J end by 5 bases, with 16 bases between. CDR3 length equals 14 residues. Germline V CDR1 and CDR2: LNHDA, SQIVND (reference sequence). CDR3 sequence: CASNPGGFLDTQYF. The CDR3 DNA follows: TGTGCCAGTAACCCCGGGGGTTTTTTAGATACGCAGTATTTT.

The rearrangement uses TRBV6-6 and TRBJ2-1; 9 nucleotides align to TRBD1. V was clipped by 6 bases and J by 4 bases; unmatched bases: 7. Germline loops: CDR1 MNHNY, CDR2 SVGAGI (reference sequence). This CDR3 is built from 15 residues. Here the CDR3 reads CASRPRDRAYNEQFF. CDR3 in DNA: TGTGCCAGCAGACCCCGGGACAGGGCATACAATGAGCAGTTCTTC.

This clone came up a few times. The chain combines TRBV19 with TRBJ2-1; TRBD2 agrees at 10 bases. With 5 bases clipped from V and 4 bases from J, the junction kept 5 bases outside the gene matches. The germline gives CDR1 LNHDA, CDR2 SQIVND (reference sequence). This CDR3 contains 15 residues. CDR3 amino acids: CASSRLAGAYNEQFF. The CDR3, as DNA: TGTGCCAGTAGTCGTCTAGCGGGAGCTTACAATGAGCAGTTCTTC. The full variable domain, rest sourced from reference TRBV19 and TRBJ2-1, is DGGITQSPKYLFRKEGQNVTLSCEQNLNHDAMYWYRQDPGQGLRLIYYSQIVNDFQKGDIAEGYSVSREKKESFPLTVTSAQKNPTAFYLCASSRLAGAYNEQFFGPGTRLTVL.

The V and J genes are TRBV2 and TRBJ1-1; D is uncertain. This CDR3 is 13 amino acids long. V lost 6 bases and J 1 base, leaving 9 bases between the germline ends. The germline V gene encodes CDR1 SNHLY and CDR2 FYNNEI. The CDR3: CASSLTGNTEAFF. The CDR3 bases are TGTGCCAGCAGCTTAACGGGGAACACTGAAGCTTTCTTT.

V and J are TRBV5-4 and TRBJ2-7; D remains ambiguous. Germline CDR1 is SGHNT and CDR2 is YYREEE (reference sequence). The CDR3 spans 13 residues. With 4 bases removed from V and 3 bases from J, the gap between germline ends came to 11 bases. CDR3 residues: CASSPGADYEQYF. DNA of the CDR3: TGTGCCAGCAGCCCGGGTGCGGACTACGAGCAGTACTTC.

The genes are TRBV2 and TRBJ2-1, with a tentative D call TRBD2 (6 bases). The CDR3 has 13 residues. The V end lost 6 bases, the J end lost 8 bases, and 14 bases lay between the germline ends. The germline V gene has CDR1 SNHLY and CDR2 FYNNEI. The CDR3 is CASSGGPPHEQFF. The CDR3 DNA sequence: TGTGCCAGCAGCGGGGGACCTCCCCATGAGCAGTTCTTC.

A remark on this clone: An end of the junction differs from the germline gene, which may be a read error. The rearrangement links TRBV7-6 to TRBJ2-1, with 7 bases aligning to TRBD2. CDR1 and CDR2 from the germline V gene are SGHVS and FNYEAQ. This CDR3 is 15 amino acids long. The CDR3 DNA is TGTGCCAGCAGTCTTACTAGCGTTTCCTCCAATGAGCAGTTCTTC. Its protein is CASSLTSVSSNEQFF.

The V and J genes are TRBV11-3 and TRBJ2-3; the match to TRBD2 covers 8 bases. The CDR3 spans 14 residues. Trimming at V came to 0 bases and at J to 4 bases, leaving 0 bases not matched to a gene. Germline V gene lookup returns CDR1 SGHNT and CDR2 YENEEA. The CDR3 here is CASSLDGGADTQYF. DNA for the CDR3: TGTGCCAGCAGCTTAGACGGGGGGGCAGATACGCAGTATTTT.

A few counts support this clone. The rearrangement joins TRBV6-1 to TRBJ2-3; 9 nucleotides line up with TRBD1. Trimming took 4 bases from V and 0 from J; bases not matched to a gene: 5. Germline V CDR1 and CDR2: MNHNS, SASEGT. The CDR3 is 16 amino acids. Here the CDR3 reads CASSVGTGLSTDTQYF. In DNA, the CDR3 is TGTGCCAGCAGTGTCGGGACAGGGCTGAGCACAGATACGCAGTATTTT.

The chain couples TRBV7-9 to TRBJ2-7; 10 bases match TRBD2. This CDR3 has 15 amino acids. From germline, CDR1 is SEHNR and CDR2 FQNEAQ (reference sequence). Losses at the gene ends were 6 bases for V and 4 bases for J; bases not matched to a gene: 9. CDR3 sequence reads: CASSVGLAGVYEQYF. For the CDR3, the DNA is TGTGCCAGCAGTGTTGGTCTAGCGGGAGTATACGAGCAGTACTTC.

This chain links TRBV5-1 with TRBJ2-1; D uncertain. V was pared by 0 bases and J by 10 bases, with 11 bases between. Germline values: CDR1 SGHRS, CDR2 YFSETQ. The CDR3 runs to 13 residues. The DNA for the CDR3 is TGCGCCAGCAGCTTGGTTCCGACAAGAGAGCAGTTCTTC. Translating gives CASSLVPTREQFF.

J is TRBJ2-5 and V is TRBV5-1, with D possibly matching TRBD1 (6 bases). Germline lookup yields CDR1 SGHRS and CDR2 YFSETQ. V was clipped by 0 bases and J by 12 bases, with 15 bases between them. The CDR3 has 13 amino acids. CDR3 protein: CASSLATAGAEYF. In DNA form, the CDR3 reads TGCGCCAGCAGCTTGGCCACCGCAGGGGCAGAGTACTTC.

This chain uses TRBV27 with TRBJ2-3; 7 nucleotides agree with TRBD1. The CDR3 is 15 amino acids. Unmatched junction bases numbered 7, after V lost 5 bases and J lost 2 bases. Germline values: CDR1 MNHEY, CDR2 SMNVEV (reference sequence). CDR3: CASSTRQGYTDTQYF. The CDR3 DNA follows: TGTGCCAGCAGTACTCGACAGGGTTACACAGATACGCAGTATTTT.

The rearrangement joins TRBV6-5 to TRBJ2-3, with 8 bases fitting TRBD1. The CDR3 is 14 residues long. Germline-derived CDR1 and CDR2 are MNHEY and SVGAGI. Unmatched junction bases numbered 4, after V lost 7 bases and J lost 1 base. Here the CDR3 reads CASTPTGGTDTQYF. In nucleotides, the CDR3 is TGTGCCAGCACTCCGACAGGGGGCACAGATACGCAGTATTTT.

The gene calls are TRBV6-1 and TRBJ1-2; D gene uncertain. This CDR3 has 15 amino acids. The ends were cut back, 0 bases at V and 5 bases at J, with 13 bases in the middle. CDR1 and CDR2 from the germline V gene are MNHNS and SASEGT. This CDR3 is CASSEARRNAYGYTF. CDR3 bases: TGTGCCAGCAGTGAAGCGAGGCGGAACGCGTATGGCTACACCTTC.

This clone occurred a few times. This chain uses TRBV5-1 with TRBJ1-2; 8 positions match TRBD1. CDR1 and CDR2 from the germline V gene are SGHRS and YFSETQ. CDR3 length equals 12 residues. J lost 6 bases, V lost 2 bases, and 0 bases had no gene match. CDR3: CASSLQGDGYTF. The CDR3, as DNA: TGCGCCAGCAGCTTACAGGGGGATGGCTACACCTTC.

The rearrangement joins TRBV10-3 to TRBJ1-1; possibly TRBD1 for D (5 bases). Germline V gene sequence: CDR1 ENHRY, CDR2 SYGVKD. The CDR3 consists of 13 residues. Trimming took 10 bases from V and 1 from J, leaving 13 bases between them. The CDR3 nucleotides are TGTGCCACCCAGGGCAGTTCGAACACTGAAGCTTTCTTT. Translation: CATQGSSNTEAFF.

The genes are TRBV27 and TRBJ2-2; TRBD1 matches at 9 bases. The CDR3 sequence is 15 residues long. Germline CDR1 is MNHEY and CDR2 is SMNVEV (reference sequence). J was trimmed by 6 bases and V by 5 bases; bases with no gene match: 7. CDR3 residues: CASSSTGTGSGELFF. CDR3 in DNA: TGTGCCAGCAGTAGCACCGGGACAGGGTCCGGGGAGCTGTTTTTT.

The rearrangement joins TRBV11-2 to TRBJ2-3; D is perhaps TRBD2 (5 bases). CDR1 is SGHAT and CDR2 is FQNNGV in the germline V gene. V lost 8 bases to trimming and J lost 4 bases, with 16 bases between them. The CDR3 is 14 amino acids. The CDR3 protein is CASLVRSSADTQYF. The CDR3 bases are TGTGCCAGCTTGGTGAGGAGTAGCGCAGATACGCAGTATTTT.

V gene TRBV19 combines with J gene TRBJ1-4; D not certain. CDR1 is LNHDA and CDR2 is SQIVND in the germline V gene (reference sequence). The V gene lost 6 bases and the J gene lost 0 bases, with 14 bases spanning the gap. CDR3 length: 16 residues. The chain's CDR3 is CASREIRQPTNEKLFF. DNA for the CDR3: TGTGCCAGTAGGGAGATCCGGCAACCAACTAATGAAAAACTGTTTTTT.

The chain is built from TRBV10-2 and TRBJ2-5; 8 bases agree with TRBD2. The J segment lost 2 bases and the V segment lost 2 bases, leaving 4 bases of the junction unmatched. This CDR3 has 15 residues. Germline V gene data show CDR1 as WSHSY and CDR2 as SAAADI. CDR3 in amino acids: CASSEMGLVQETQYF. CDR3 coding DNA: TGCGCCAGCAGTGAGATGGGACTAGTACAAGAGACCCAGTACTTC.

This clone came up once. The J gene is TRBJ1-1, the V gene TRBV6-4; perhaps TRBD1 as D (6 bases). Germline-derived CDR1 and CDR2 are MRHNA and SNTAGT. The CDR3 has 13 amino acids. V was clipped by 6 bases and J by 10 bases, with 18 bases between them. CDR3 DNA: TGTGCCAGCAGCGGGGGGGCCTCGAGTCCAGCTTTCTTT. This codes for CASSGGASSPAFF.